The sequence of this T cell receptor beta chain was determined in a study of T-cell memory formation after mild COVID-19. This clonotype was detected ten times or more. What it recognizes is unknown. Findings of the study overall: Cross-reactive memory appears to have joined, as suggested by some responding clones showing up in pre-infection memory.

Trimming left V 5 bases short and J 2 bases short, with 7 bases between. This CDR3 contains 12 residues. Per the germline V gene, CDR1 is PRHDT and CDR2 is FYEKMQ (reference sequence). Using constant-segment primers, 5'RACE produced TCR alpha and TCR beta cDNA libraries carrying sample barcodes and UMIs. Each CDR3 protein is one row after TCRdb ran MiXCR on the 5' RACE reads. The table shows 14,000 to 15,000 distinct CDR3 sequences, with 20% to 25% occurring only once. V and J are TRBV13 and TRBJ2-7, with D hard to call. The sequencing input was PBMCs or a T cell subset sorted from them (not recorded which). The receptor comes from a man aged 18 to 29 who had mild COVID-19 (a few samples of this study predate the infection). Cell type and time point are not known. CDR3 nucleotide sequence: TGTGCCAGCAGCCAAATCCCCTACGAGCAGTACTTC. It encodes CASSQIPYEQYF.